Described below is a single T cell receptor (beta chain) sequence and its context. Its antigen remains unknown. The data were obtained in a study of OX40 agonist ivuxolimab in advanced cancers. Study-wide findings and caveats: Averaged across samples, CD8+ T cells carried more expanded clones than CD4+ did.

The repertoire was sequenced with immunoSEQ multiplex PCR; TCRdb's copy has only in-frame clones and lacks some. The top ten clones hold 15% to 20% of a sample with tens of thousands of clones, roughly nine tenths of them seen once. V was clipped by 0 bases and J by 6 bases, with 4 bases between them. Germline V gene data show CDR1 as SGHRS and CDR2 as YFSETQ. This CDR3 is 11 amino acids long. This receptor was obtained from an adult with an advanced solid tumor such as melanoma, head and neck, liver or kidney cancer. This chain uses TRBV5-1 with TRBJ2-7; no clear D. The specimen comprised CD4+ or CD8+ T cells sorted from blood, sampled in a trial of the OX40 agonist ivuxolimab. CDR3 in amino acids: CASSLDGEQYF. For the CDR3, the DNA is TGCGCCAGCAGCTTGGATGGCGAGCAGTACTTC.